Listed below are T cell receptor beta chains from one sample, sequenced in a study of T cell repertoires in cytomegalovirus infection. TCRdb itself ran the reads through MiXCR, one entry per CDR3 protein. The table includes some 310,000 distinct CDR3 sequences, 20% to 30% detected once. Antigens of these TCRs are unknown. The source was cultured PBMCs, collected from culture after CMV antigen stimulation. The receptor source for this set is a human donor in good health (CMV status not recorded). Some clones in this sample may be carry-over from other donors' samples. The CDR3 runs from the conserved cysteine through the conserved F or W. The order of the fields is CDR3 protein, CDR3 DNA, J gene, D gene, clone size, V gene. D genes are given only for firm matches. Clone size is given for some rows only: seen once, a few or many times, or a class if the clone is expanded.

CASSPASGSSYNEQFF | TGTGCCAGCAGCCCCGCTAGCGGGAGCTCCTACAATGAGCAGTTCTTC | TRBJ2-1 | TRBD2 | many | TRBV7-2
CASRLELGDYGYTF | TGTGCCAGCAGGCTAGAGTTGGGGGACTATGGCTACACCTTC | TRBJ1-2 | NA | few | TRBV11-2
CSARDQGGEETQYF | TGCAGTGCTAGAGATCAGGGGGGAGAGGAGACCCAGTACTTC | TRBJ2-5 | NA | few | TRBV20-1
CASRGPFDFDREQFF | TGTGCCAGTAGGGGACCCTTCGATTTCGACAGGGAGCAGTTCTTC | TRBJ2-1 | NA | few | TRBV19
CASSPSSGSPTGELFF | TGTGCCAGCAGCCCTTCTAGCGGGAGTCCCACCGGGGAGCTGTTTTTT | TRBJ2-2 | TRBD2 | many | TRBV7-2
CASSLGAGRRQETQYF | TGTGCCAGCAGCTTAGGGGCAGGGAGAAGACAAGAGACCCAGTACTTC | TRBJ2-5 | NA | few | TRBV7-9
CASSLSLAGGLYEQFF | TGTGCCAGCAGCTTGTCGCTAGCGGGAGGTCTCTATGAGCAGTTCTTC | TRBJ2-1 | TRBD2 | once | TRBV5-6
CSAWRESGYEQFF | TGCAGTGCTTGGCGGGAGTCTGGATATGAGCAGTTCTTC | TRBJ2-1 | TRBD2 | few | TRBV20-1
CAISGKDHLGRNSYNEQFF | TGTGCCATCAGCGGAAAAGACCACTTGGGGCGGAACTCCTACAATGAGCAGTTCTTC | TRBJ2-1 | NA | NA | TRBV10-3
CASESPIGGETQYF | TGTGCCAGCGAATCCCCCATTGGGGGAGAGACCCAGTACTTC | TRBJ2-5 | NA | NA | TRBV6-2/TRBV6-3
CASRELGNIQYF | TGTGCCAGCAGAGAGCTAGGGAACATTCAGTACTTC | TRBJ2-4 | NA | NA | TRBV27
CATSDRNTNTEAFF | TGTGCCACCAGTGATAGAAATACAAACACTGAAGCTTTCTTT | TRBJ1-1 | NA | NA | TRBV24-1
CASSTAGTRTDTQYF | TGTGCCAGCAGCACGGCCGGGACTAGGACAGATACGCAGTATTTT | TRBJ2-3 | TRBD2 | NA | TRBV7-9
CASSGRGYTEAFF | TGTGCCAGCAGCGGGAGAGGGTACACTGAAGCTTTCTTT | TRBJ1-1 | NA | few | TRBV12-3/TRBV12-4
CATRSGQGLPYNEQFF | TGTGCCACCAGATCGGGACAGGGATTGCCCTACAATGAGCAGTTCTTC | TRBJ2-1 | TRBD1 | NA | TRBV24-1
CASSLSGASGSNQPQHF | TGTGCCAGCAGCTTATCTGGGGCCTCTGGGAGCAATCAGCCCCAGCATTTT | TRBJ1-5 | NA | many | TRBV7-2